This T cell receptor beta chain was identified during a study of cytomegalovirus exposure and HLA in healthy donors. The CDR3 sequence is 12 residues long. From germline, CDR1 is MDHEN and CDR2 SYDVKM. Trimming cost V 10 bases and J 3 bases, with 13 bases left between them. Assay used: immunoSEQ multiplex PCR; TCRdb lists only in-frame clones, some missing. Among roughly 330,000 clones listed, approximately 86% were seen once. The chain recombines TRBV28 with TRBJ2-7; D not resolved. The sequence came from a woman aged 25 to 39 in good health and CMV-seropositive. Sequenced sample: PBMCs. CDR3: CATKASNYEQYF. The DNA for the CDR3 is TGTGCCACCAAGGCCTCAAACTACGAGCAGTACTTC.